This T cell receptor beta chain was captured in a study of blood T cell repertoires in COVID-19. This CDR3 comprises 11 residues. The V and J ends lost 7 bases and 5 bases respectively, with 6 bases between them. Data came from immunoSEQ multiplex PCR; TCRdb stores just in-frame clones and leaves some out. The data show some 270,000 clones, around 82% seen once. The chain combines TRBV12-3 or TRBV12-4 with TRBJ1-3; D remains ambiguous. Sequencing used PBMCs or T cells enriched from blood (not recorded which). This clonotype was sampled from a man aged 50-59 years who had recovered from COVID-19. The CDR3 spells CASNLRNTIYF. The CDR3 DNA reads TGTGCCAGCAATCTTCGAAACACCATATATTTT.